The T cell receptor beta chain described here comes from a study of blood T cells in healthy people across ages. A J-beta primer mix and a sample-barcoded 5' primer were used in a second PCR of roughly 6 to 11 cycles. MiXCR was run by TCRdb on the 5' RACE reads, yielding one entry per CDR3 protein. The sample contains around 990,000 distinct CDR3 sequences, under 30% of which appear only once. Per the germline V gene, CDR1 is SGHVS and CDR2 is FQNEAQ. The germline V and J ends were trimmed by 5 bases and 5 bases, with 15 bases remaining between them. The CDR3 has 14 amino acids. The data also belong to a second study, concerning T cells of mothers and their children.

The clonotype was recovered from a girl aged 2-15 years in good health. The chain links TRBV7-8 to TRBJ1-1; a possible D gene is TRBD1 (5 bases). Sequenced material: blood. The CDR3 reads CASSPGRLKTEAFF. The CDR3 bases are TGTGCCAGCAGCCCGGGACGATTAAAGACTGAAGCTTTCTTT.